The 27 T cell receptor beta chains reported below all come from one sample, sequenced in a study of T-cell reconstitution after alpha-beta-depleted transplantation in children. The TCRbeta library incorporated unique molecular identifiers. MiXCR, applied by TCRdb to the PCR reads, yields one record per CDR3 protein. The sample records around 410,000 distinct CDR3 sequences, about 11% being singletons. The source was PBMCs from the stem cell graft donor, collected from the stem cell graft. The receptors stem from a human donor who donated a stem cell graft to a child with acute myeloid leukemia.

The chain recombines TRBV7-2 with TRBJ2-7, with 7 bases aligning to TRBD1. This CDR3 contains 13 residues. Germline V lookup: CDR1 SGHTA, CDR2 FQGNSA. With V trimmed by 5 bases and J by 4 bases, 5 bases remained unmatched. CDR3 loop: CASSDGTAYEQYF. For the CDR3, the DNA is TGTGCCAGCAGCGACGGGACAGCTTACGAGCAGTACTTC.

A few counts support this clonotype. This rearrangement joins TRBV5-5 to TRBJ2-7; possibly TRBD1 for D (5 bases). The CDR3 covers 16 residues. V lost 0 bases, J lost 1 base, and 14 bases lay in between. The germline CDR1 and CDR2 sequences are SGHKS and YYEKEE (reference sequence). The CDR3 loop reads CASSLVPGSSSYEQYV. The CDR3 nucleotides are TGTGCCAGCAGCTTGGTGCCAGGGTCTTCGTCCTACGAGCAGTACGTC.

This clonotype was recorded many times. The CDR3 loop reads CASSLEGTSGGEAYEQYF. In DNA, the CDR3 is TGTGCCAGCAGCTTAGAAGGGACTTCCGGCGGGGAAGCCTACGAGCAGTACTTC. This chain uses TRBV11-2 with TRBJ2-7; tentatively, D is TRBD2 (6 bases). The germline V gene encodes CDR1 SGHAT and CDR2 FQNNGV. V lost 0 bases to trimming and J lost 2 bases, with 20 bases between them. The CDR3 is made up of 18 amino acids.

The rearrangement uses TRBV4-1 and TRBJ2-1; D gene uncertain. V lost 0 bases to trimming and J lost 4 bases, with 7 bases between them. Germline values: CDR1 MGHRA, CDR2 YSYEKL. This CDR3 is 14 amino acids long. The CDR3 coding sequence is TGCGCCAGCAGCCAAGACCAAGCGTACAATGAGCAGTTCTTC. This encodes CASSQDQAYNEQFF.

In its sample, this clonotype was seen many times. J is TRBJ2-7 and V is TRBV7-3; tentatively, D is TRBD2 (7 bases). The V gene lost 0 bases and the J gene lost 7 bases, with 10 bases spanning the gap. The germline CDR1 and CDR2 sequences are SGHTA and FQGTGA. The CDR3 runs 13 residues. The CDR3 DNA reads TGTGCCAGCAGCTTAACACAGGGAGGGGAGCAGTACGTC. It specifies CASSLTQGGEQYV.

This clonotype appeared many times. The J gene is TRBJ1-5, the V gene TRBV10-3, with D maybe TRBD1 (5 bases). There are 14 residues in the CDR3. Germline CDR1 and CDR2: ENHRY and SYGVKD. Between the trimmed V and J ends, which lost 3 bases and 3 bases, there was a span of 9 bases. The DNA of the CDR3 is TGTGCCATCAGTGACAGGGCTCTCAATCAGCCCCAGCATTTT. This gives the protein CAISDRALNQPQHF.

The V and J genes are TRBV15 and TRBJ1-5; 10 bases map to TRBD1. This CDR3 has 16 amino acids. The germline V gene encodes CDR1 LNHNV and CDR2 YYDKDF (reference sequence). V was clipped by 4 bases and J by 4 bases; unmatched bases: 7. CDR3 region: CATSTDRDRGNQPQHF. CDR3 in DNA: TGTGCCACCAGCACTGACCGGGACAGGGGAAATCAGCCCCAGCATTTT.

In this sample, this clonotype turned up a few times. The chain links TRBV29-1 to TRBJ2-2; 14 positions agree with TRBD2. The CDR3 has 17 residues. V lost 7 bases, J lost 6 bases, and 13 bases stayed unmatched. Germline V gives CDR1 SQVTM, CDR2 ANQGSEA. The CDR3 loop reads CSAALGGLAGEAGELFF. The DNA of the CDR3 is TGCAGCGCCGCCCTCGGGGGACTAGCGGGAGAGGCCGGGGAGCTGTTTTTT.

This clonotype was recorded a few times. The chain recombines TRBV3-1 with TRBJ1-6; D not certain. V lost 1 base, J lost 10 bases, and 11 bases lay in between. Per germline, CDR1 LGHDT and CDR2 YNNKEL (reference sequence). The CDR3 has 14 residues. The CDR3 DNA follows: TGTGCCAGCAGCCAAGGTTGGGGAGGCTCACCCCTCCACTTT. The encoded protein is CASSQGWGGSPLHF.

V and J are TRBV5-1 and TRBJ2-7; possibly TRBD1 or TRBD2 for D (6 bases each). Looked up from germline, CDR1 is SGHRS and CDR2 is YFSETQ. Trimming shortened V by 0 bases and J by 7 bases, and 20 bases separated the two germline ends. The CDR3 covers 16 residues. The CDR3 nucleotides read TGCGCCAGCAGCTTGGGGCCCGCCGGGGGCCCTTATGAGCAGTACGTC. This translates into CASSLGPAGGPYEQYV.

This clonotype appeared a few times. The V gene is TRBV20-1, the J gene TRBJ2-7; a possible D gene is TRBD2 (5 bases). CDR1 is DFQATT, CDR2 SNEGSKA, per germline (reference sequence). V shed 7 bases and J shed 1 base, with 14 bases lying between them. This CDR3 contains 13 residues. CDR3 region: CSGLDYRSYEQYF. CDR3 nucleotide sequence: TGCAGTGGACTCGACTACCGATCCTACGAGCAGTACTTC.

CDR3 in amino acids: CASSLRQGGEAFF. The CDR3 DNA follows: TGTGCCAGCAGTCTCCGACAGGGCGGTGAAGCTTTCTTT. The chain is built from TRBV7-2 and TRBJ1-1; 7 bases align to TRBD1. V lost 6 bases to trimming and J lost 7 bases; unmatched junction nucleotides: 8. Germline CDR1 reads SGHTA; CDR2 reads FQGNSA. The CDR3 covers 13 residues.

The rearrangement links TRBV4-2 to TRBJ2-7; D not certain. V lost 0 bases and J 6 bases, leaving 6 bases between the germline ends. The CDR3 is 12 residues long. CDR1 LGHNA and CDR2 YNFKEQ come from the germline V gene. CDR3 DNA sequence: TGTGCCAGCAGCCAAGATTTGTCCGAGCAGTACTTC. It specifies CASSQDLSEQYF.

The rearrangement uses TRBV11-3 and TRBJ2-1; TRBD2 matches at 8 bases. The length of the CDR3 is 15 residues. Germline CDR1 is SGHNT and CDR2 is YENEEA. Germline trimming cut 4 bases from V and 7 bases from J; bases unmatched to any gene: 9. CDR3 sequence (DNA): TGTGCCAGCAGCTCAGGACTAGCCCGTGGGAATGAGCAGTTCTTC. Translated: CASSSGLARGNEQFF.

This clonotype has just a few counts. The chain has TRBV3-1 and TRBJ2-1; maybe TRBD2 (5 bases). Trimming removed 8 bases at V and 6 bases at J, with 11 bases between. Per the germline V gene, CDR1 is LGHDT and CDR2 is YNNKEL (reference sequence). There are 12 residues in the CDR3. CDR3 bases: TGTGCCAGCCAGGAGGTGGGCAATGAGCAGTTCTTC. Translating gives CASQEVGNEQFF.

This clonotype came up many times. The chain's CDR3 is CASSSGETQYF. CDR3 DNA sequence: TGTGCCAGCAGCTCCGGGGAGACCCAGTACTTC. This sequence joins TRBV12-3 or TRBV12-4 and TRBJ2-5; D not certain. This CDR3 spans 11 amino acids. V shed 6 bases and J shed 5 bases, with 7 bases lying between them.

A few counts support this clonotype. The chain combines TRBV12-3 or TRBV12-4 with TRBJ2-2; TRBD1 aligns across 8 bases. CDR3 length: 14 residues. V shed 6 bases and J 4 bases; nucleotides not matched to a gene: 4. DNA of the CDR3: TGTGCCAGCAGCCAGACAGGGGTCACCGGGGAGCTGTTTTTT. This sequence encodes CASSQTGVTGELFF.

In its sample, this clonotype was seen many times. The V call is TRBV6-1, the J call TRBJ2-7, with 9 bases fitting TRBD2. This CDR3 contains 12 residues. J lost 9 bases, V lost 2 bases, and 2 bases had no gene match. Germline CDR1 is MNHNS and CDR2 is SASEGT. Here the CDR3 reads CASSELAGPQYF. CDR3 coding DNA: TGTGCCAGCAGTGAACTAGCGGGACCGCAGTACTTC.

This clonotype showed up just a few times. The gene calls are TRBV5-1 and TRBJ2-3; either TRBD1 or TRBD2 may supply D (5 bases each). The CDR3 runs to 15 residues. CDR1 is SGHRS and CDR2 is YFSETQ in the germline V gene. V shed 5 bases and J shed 2 bases, with 15 bases lying between them. The CDR3 sequence: CASRALGAATDTQYF. The DNA of the CDR3 is TGCGCCAGCAGGGCTCTCGGGGCGGCCACAGATACGCAGTATTTT.

The table lists this clonotype with many counts. The rearrangement uses TRBV4-1 and TRBJ1-2, with D possibly being TRBD1 (5 bases). The V gene's germline CDR1 is MGHRA and CDR2 YSYEKL. V dropped 0 bases and J dropped 3 bases, with 14 bases sitting between them. The CDR3 has 16 amino acids. This chain's CDR3 is CASSQDVSGAYYGYTF. The DNA of the CDR3 is TGCGCCAGCAGCCAAGACGTTAGCGGGGCGTACTATGGCTACACCTTC.

The V call is TRBV20-1, the J call TRBJ1-1; D ambiguous. The CDR3 has 13 residues. Germline CDR1 and CDR2: DFQATT and SNEGSKA (reference sequence). Trimming pared 0 bases from V and 1 base from J, leaving 6 bases between. In DNA, the CDR3 is TGCAGTGCTAGAGATAACAGGAACACTGAAGCTTTCTTT. Translated: CSARDNRNTEAFF.

V and J are TRBV20-1 and TRBJ1-1, with a weak D call TRBD1 (5 bases). Germline CDR1 and CDR2: DFQATT and SNEGSKA (reference sequence). The ends were cut back, 0 bases at V and 5 bases at J, with 16 bases in the middle. This CDR3 spans 15 amino acids. The CDR3 region is CSARDRGTGGTEAFF. The CDR3 DNA reads as TGCAGTGCTAGAGATCGTGGGACCGGGGGGACTGAAGCTTTCTTT.

The genes are TRBV5-1 and TRBJ2-5; 11 nucleotides align to TRBD1. The CDR3 spans 16 residues. V dropped 2 bases and J dropped 4; count of bases not matched to a gene: 7. Germline V gene lookup returns CDR1 SGHRS and CDR2 YFSETQ. The DNA of the CDR3 is TGCGCCAGCAGCTTTGGGGACAGGGGGATACTAGAGACCCAGTACTTC. Translating it yields CASSFGDRGILETQYF.

This clonotype was observed a handful of times. This CDR3 is CASSLSPQAPANTGELFF. CDR3 in DNA: TGCGCCAGCAGCTTGAGTCCCCAAGCGCCCGCGAACACCGGGGAGCTGTTTTTT. The V and J genes are TRBV5-1 and TRBJ2-2; D is unresolved. The CDR3 consists of 18 residues. Germline CDR1 and CDR2: SGHRS and YFSETQ. The germline V and J ends were trimmed by 1 base and 0 bases, with 16 bases remaining between them.

This clonotype has at least ten counts. The chain has TRBV9 and TRBJ2-3; D is tentatively TRBD1 or TRBD2 (5 bases each). The V end was cut by 2 bases, the J end by 4 bases, with 11 bases between. Germline V gene data show CDR1 as SGDLS and CDR2 as YYNGEE. There are 14 residues in the CDR3. The DNA for the CDR3 is TGTGCCAGCAGCGTGTCAGGGAGTCCAGATACGCAGTATTTT. This encodes CASSVSGSPDTQYF. The whole variable domain, filled in from reference TRBV9 and TRBJ2-3, reads DSGVTQTPKHLITATGQRVTLRCSPRSGDLSVYWYQQSLDQGLQFLIQYYNGEERAKGNILERFSAQQFPDLHSELNLSSLELGDSALYFCASSVSGSPDTQYFGPGTRLTVL.

The chain recombines TRBV27 with TRBJ2-5; weak D call: TRBD1 (6 bases). The CDR3 extends over 13 amino acids. V was pared by 6 bases and J by 4 bases, with 12 bases between. Germline assignment: CDR1 MNHEY and CDR2 SMNVEV (reference sequence). The CDR3 DNA follows: TGTGCCAGCAGCCCCTCCAGGGGAGAGACCCAGTACTTC. Translation: CASSPSRGETQYF.

The V and J genes are TRBV5-4 and TRBJ2-1; no reliable D call. V was shortened by 2 bases and J by 0 bases, with 9 bases between the two germline ends. In germline, CDR1 is SGHNT, CDR2 YYREEE (reference sequence). The CDR3 consists of 15 residues. CDR3 DNA: TGTGCCAGCAGCTTCAGGCAGAGCTCCTACAATGAGCAGTTCTTC. It encodes CASSFRQSSYNEQFF. Complete variable domain (other parts from reference TRBV5-4 and TRBJ2-1): ETGVTQSPTHLIKTRGQQVTLRCSSQSGHNTVSWYQQALGQGPQFIFQYYREEENGRGNFPPRFSGLQFPNYSSELNVNALELDDSALYLCASSFRQSSYNEQFFGPGTRLTVL.